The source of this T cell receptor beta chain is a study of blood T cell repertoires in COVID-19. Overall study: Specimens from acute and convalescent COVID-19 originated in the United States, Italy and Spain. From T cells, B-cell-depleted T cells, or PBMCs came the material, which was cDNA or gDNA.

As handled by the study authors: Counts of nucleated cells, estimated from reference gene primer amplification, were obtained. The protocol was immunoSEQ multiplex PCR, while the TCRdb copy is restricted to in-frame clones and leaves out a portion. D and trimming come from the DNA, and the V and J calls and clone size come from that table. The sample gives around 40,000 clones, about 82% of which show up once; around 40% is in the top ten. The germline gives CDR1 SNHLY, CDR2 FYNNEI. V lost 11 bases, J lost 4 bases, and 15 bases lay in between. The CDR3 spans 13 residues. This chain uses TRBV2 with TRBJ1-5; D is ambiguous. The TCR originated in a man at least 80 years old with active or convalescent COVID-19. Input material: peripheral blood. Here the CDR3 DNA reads TGTGCCTCCGGTGCGGTCGGGAATCAGCCCCAGCATTTT. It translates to CASGAVGNQPQHF.